The 6 T cell receptor beta chains listed next were all sequenced from one sample in a study of blood T cell repertoires in COVID-19. Profiling relied on immunoSEQ multiplex PCR, and the TCRdb table lists in-frame clones only, not all of them. The data hold 150,000 to 250,000 clones, with 94% observed a single time. The specimen sequenced was peripheral blood. The receptors were sampled from a man aged 25-45 years with COVID-19, enrolled during active disease.

V usage is TRBV5-5 and J usage is TRBJ2-1; D uncertain. CDR1 is SGHKS, CDR2 YYEKEE, per germline (reference sequence). V lost 4 bases and J 7 bases, leaving 9 bases between the germline ends. This CDR3 is 12 amino acids long. The CDR3, as DNA: TGTGCCAGCAGCGTCCCGGTAAATGAGCAGTTCTTC. This codes for CASSVPVNEQFF.

The rearrangement links TRBV7-2 to TRBJ1-2, with D possibly matching TRBD1 (5 bases). The CDR3 is 13 residues long. Germline V gives CDR1 SGHTA, CDR2 FQGNSA. Trimming took 6 bases from V and 6 from J, leaving 14 bases between them. CDR3 in amino acids: CASRLDNHHGYTF. CDR3 bases: TGTGCCAGCAGACTGGACAATCACCATGGCTACACCTTC.

V is TRBV5-1 and J is TRBJ1-5, with TRBD1 identical over 9 bases. The CDR3 is 14 amino acids. Germline loops: CDR1 SGHRS, CDR2 YFSETQ. V lost 6 bases to trimming and J lost 7 bases; unmatched junction nucleotides: 8. The CDR3 sequence: CASTRQGGEQPQHF. CDR3 nucleotides: TGCGCCAGCACCCGACAGGGGGGGGAACAGCCCCAGCATTTT.

The genes are TRBV6-5 and TRBJ1-1; D unclear. Trimming cost V 2 bases and J 0 bases, with 7 bases left between them. CDR1 and CDR2 (germline): MNHEY, SVGAGI. The CDR3 totals 14 residues. The CDR3 nucleotides read TGTGCCAGCAGTTACGGGAGCATGAACACTGAAGCTTTCTTT. It is translated as CASSYGSMNTEAFF.

The chain has TRBV5-1 and TRBJ1-2; 9 nucleotides line up with TRBD1. Germline CDR1 reads SGHRS; CDR2 reads YFSETQ. This CDR3 comprises 14 residues. Trimming cost V 0 bases and J 6 bases; bases outside gene matches: 3. This CDR3 reads CASSLEQGADGYTF. In nucleotides, the CDR3 is TGCGCCAGCAGCTTGGAACAGGGGGCTGATGGCTACACCTTC.

V is TRBV6-5 and J is TRBJ1-1; D may be TRBD1 (5 bases). Trimming took off 2 bases at V and 4 bases at J, with 11 bases between the two ends. Per germline, CDR1 MNHEY and CDR2 SVGAGI. The CDR3 spans 14 residues. The CDR3 DNA sequence: TGTGCCAGCAGTTACGTGACAGCTAGCACTGAAGCTTTCTTT. Translated, it gives CASSYVTASTEAFF.